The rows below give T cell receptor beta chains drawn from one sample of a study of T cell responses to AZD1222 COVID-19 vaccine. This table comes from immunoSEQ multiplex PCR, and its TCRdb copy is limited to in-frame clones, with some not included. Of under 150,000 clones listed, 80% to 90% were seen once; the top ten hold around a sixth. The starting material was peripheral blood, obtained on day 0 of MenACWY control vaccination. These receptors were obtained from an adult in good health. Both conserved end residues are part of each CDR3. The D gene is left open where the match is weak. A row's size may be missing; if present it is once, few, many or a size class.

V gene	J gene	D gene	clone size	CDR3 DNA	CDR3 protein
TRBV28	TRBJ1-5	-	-	TGTGCCAGCAGTCTTCCATCTGAGGGGGGGAATCAGCCCCAGCATTTT	CASSLPSEGGNQPQHF
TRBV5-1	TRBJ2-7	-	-	TGCGCCAGCAGCTTGGGGCCTAGCGCCGAGCAGTACTTC	CASSLGPSAEQYF
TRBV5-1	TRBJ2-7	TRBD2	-	TGCGCCAGCAGCTTGGCCGGGGGGTCCTACGAGCAGTACTTC	CASSLAGGSYEQYF
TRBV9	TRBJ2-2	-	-	TGTGCCAGCAGCGAAACCCCGGGAATGGTATGGGCCGGGGAGCTGTTTTTT	CASSETPGMVWAGELFF
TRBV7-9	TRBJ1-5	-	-	TGTGCCAGCAGCCGTGGGGAGGGTATCGGCAATCAGCCCCAGCATTTT	CASSRGEGIGNQPQHF
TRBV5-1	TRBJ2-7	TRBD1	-	TGCGCCAGCAGCTACATGGGACAGCGGTACTACGAGCAGTACTTC	CASSYMGQRYYEQYF
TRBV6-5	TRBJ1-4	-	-	TGTGCCAGCAGTCCCCCCACAGGGCGTGGCGAAAAACTGTTTTTT	CASSPPTGRGEKLFF
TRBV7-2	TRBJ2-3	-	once	TGTGCCAGCAGCTTTAGAGACAGCCTTCGCACAGATACGCAGTATTTT	CASSFRDSLRTDTQYF
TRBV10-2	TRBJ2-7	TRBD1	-	TGCGCCAGTAAGACAGGGGGCCTAGGCTCCTACGAGCAGTACTTC	CASKTGGLGSYEQYF
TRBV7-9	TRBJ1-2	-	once	TGTGCCAGCAGCGGTTCCTACTATGGCTACACCTTC	CASSGSYYGYTF
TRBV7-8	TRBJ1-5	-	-	TGTGCCAGCAGCCCGGCGGCTGGCAGCAATCAGCCCCAGCATTTT	CASSPAAGSNQPQHF
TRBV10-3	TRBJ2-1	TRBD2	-	TGTGCCACGGGGACTATACATTACAATGAGCAGTTCTTC	CATGTIHYNEQFF
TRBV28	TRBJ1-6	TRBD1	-	TGTGCCAGCACTTTCTCAGGGGGCAAGAATTCACCCCTCCACTTT	CASTFSGGKNSPLHF
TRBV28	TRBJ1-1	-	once	TGTGCCAGCAGTTTATTCAGGAACACTGAAGCTTTCTTT	CASSLFRNTEAFF
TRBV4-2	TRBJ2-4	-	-	TGTGCCAGCAGCCAGTCAGTACTAGCCAAAAACATTCAGTACTTC	CASSQSVLAKNIQYF
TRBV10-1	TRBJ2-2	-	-	TGCGCCACCCTTAAAGGGCCCCACACCGGGGAGCTGTTTTTT	CATLKGPHTGELFF
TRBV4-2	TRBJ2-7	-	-	TGTGCCAGCAGCCAAGGATGGACACCGACCTACGAGCAGTACTTC	CASSQGWTPTYEQYF
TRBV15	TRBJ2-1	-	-	TGTGCCACCAGCAGAGATTTCGATGGATGGGAGCAGTTCTTC	CATSRDFDGWEQFF
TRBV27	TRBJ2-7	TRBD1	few	TGTGCCAGCAGTCTCAGGGGGATCTCCTACGAGCAGTACTTC	CASSLRGISYEQYF
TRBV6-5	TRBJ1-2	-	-	TGTGCCAGCAGACTAATTGGGTCTGGTGGCTACACCTTC	CASRLIGSGGYTF
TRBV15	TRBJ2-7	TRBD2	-	TGTGCCACCCGAGATCCTACTAGCGGGAGGAGTTACGAGCAGTACTTC	CATRDPTSGRSYEQYF
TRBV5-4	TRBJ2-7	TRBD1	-	TGTGCCAGCAGCCACGAGGGGACAGGGAGGTCCGAGCAGTACTTC	CASSHEGTGRSEQYF
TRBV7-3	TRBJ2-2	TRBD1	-	TGTGCCAGCAGCTTAACTGTCCAGGGGGTAACCGGGGAGCTGTTTTTT	CASSLTVQGVTGELFF
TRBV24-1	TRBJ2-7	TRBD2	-	TGTGCCACCAGTGACCCGCGGACTAGCGGGACAGGGCAGTACTTC	CATSDPRTSGTGQYF
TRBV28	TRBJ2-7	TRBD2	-	TGTGCCAGCAGTTTATCAACTAGCGGGATGGGAGAGCAGTACTTC	CASSLSTSGMGEQYF
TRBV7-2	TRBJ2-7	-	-	TGTGCCAGCAGCTTAGAGGCCCCCGGGAAGCAGTACTTC	CASSLEAPGKQYF
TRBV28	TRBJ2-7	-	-	TGTGCCAGCAGTCGGCCGACTGGTATCGAGCAGTACTTC	CASSRPTGIEQYF
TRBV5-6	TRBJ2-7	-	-	TGTGCCAGCAGCGGAGACAGTTACGAGCAGTACTTC	CASSGDSYEQYF
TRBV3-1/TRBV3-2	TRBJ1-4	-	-	TGTGCCAGCAGCCAAGTGGCAGGGCGGGAGGAAAAACTGTTTTTT	CASSQVAGREEKLFF
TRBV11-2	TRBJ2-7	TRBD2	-	TGTGCCAGCAGCATCACAACTAGCGGGAACGCTAGGGAACAGTACTTC	CASSITTSGNAREQYF
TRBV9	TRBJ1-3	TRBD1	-	TGTGCCAGCAGCGCCGACGGACAGGGGAGAAACACCATATATTTT	CASSADGQGRNTIYF
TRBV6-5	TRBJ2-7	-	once	TGTGCCAGCAGTTGGGCCACGGTTGGCGAGCAGTACTTC	CASSWATVGEQYF
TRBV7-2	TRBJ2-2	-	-	TGTGCCAGCAGCTTAGCCAGGCCTCCCGGGGAGCTGTTTTTT	CASSLARPPGELFF
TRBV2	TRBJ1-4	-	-	TGTGCCAGCAGTGACTGGCAAGTTGATGAAAAACTGTTTTTT	CASSDWQVDEKLFF
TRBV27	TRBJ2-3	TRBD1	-	TGTGCCAGCAGTTTCCGCCTTCGGGACAGGGTTTCAGATACGCAGTATTTT	CASSFRLRDRVSDTQYF
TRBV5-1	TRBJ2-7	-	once	TGCGCCAGCAGCTTGGCTGCAGATCCCATCTACGAGCAGTACTTC	CASSLAADPIYEQYF
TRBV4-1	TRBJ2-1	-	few	TGCGCCAGCAGCCACGAACCCAGGGGGGATGAGCAGTTCTTC	CASSHEPRGDEQFF
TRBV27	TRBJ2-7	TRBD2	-	TGTGCCAGCAGGCTGGGGGGGACGCTTGGAGAGCAGTACTTC	CASRLGGTLGEQYF
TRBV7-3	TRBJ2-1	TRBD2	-	TGTGCCAGCAGCTTAACCGGCGGGAGCTCCTACAATGAGCAGTTCTTC	CASSLTGGSSYNEQFF
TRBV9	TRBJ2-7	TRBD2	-	TGTGCCAGCAGCGTAGGAACGGGGGGACCCTACGAGCAGTACTTC	CASSVGTGGPYEQYF
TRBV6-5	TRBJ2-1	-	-	TGTGCCAGCAGTCCTATACCGAGCTCCTACAATGAGCAGTTCTTC	CASSPIPSSYNEQFF
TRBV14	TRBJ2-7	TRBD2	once	TGTGCCAGCAGCCAAGGTATAGCGGGCCCCTACGAGCAGTACTTC	CASSQGIAGPYEQYF
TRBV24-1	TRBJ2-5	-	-	TGTGCCACCAGTGATTTGAAGGGGGAGCAAGAGACCCAGTACTTC	CATSDLKGEQETQYF
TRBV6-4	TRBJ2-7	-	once	TGTGCCAGCAGAACCGCTTGCCGGGGGGCTAAGAACGAGCAGTACTTC	CASRTACRGAKNEQYF
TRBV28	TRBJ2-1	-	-	TGTGCCAGCAGTTCTCCGACAGGTTCCTACAATGAGCAGTTCTTC	CASSSPTGSYNEQFF
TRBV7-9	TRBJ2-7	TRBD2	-	TGTGCCAGCAGCTCGCCGGGAGGCTACGAGCAGTACTTC	CASSSPGGYEQYF
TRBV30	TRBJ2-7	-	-	TGTGCCTGCCCCGGACATCACTACGAGCAGTACTTC	CACPGHHYEQYF
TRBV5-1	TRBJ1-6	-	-	TGCGCCAGCAGCTTGTTAGGGGGGGACAATTCACCCCTCCACTTT	CASSLLGGDNSPLHF
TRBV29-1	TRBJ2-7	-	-	TGCAGCGTAGGCAGGGAAGATTACGGCTACGAGCAGTACTTC	CSVGREDYGYEQYF
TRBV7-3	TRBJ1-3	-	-	TGTGCCAGCAGCTCCGTAAGTCAGGAGTACTCTGGAAACACCATATATTTT	CASSSVSQEYSGNTIYF
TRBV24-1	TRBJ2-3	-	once	TGTGCCACCAGCGACTACTTCGACAGTCGGGGGGATACGCAGTATTTT	CATSDYFDSRGDTQYF
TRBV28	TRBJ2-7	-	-	TGTGCCAGCAGTTTAACGGCTAGCGCCGACTACGAGCAGTACTTC	CASSLTASADYEQYF
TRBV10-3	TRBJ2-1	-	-	TGTGCCATCACCCCGGGACTCCAATACAATGAGCAGTTCTTC	CAITPGLQYNEQFF